These 16 T cell receptor beta chains were sequenced from one sample in a study of cytomegalovirus exposure and HLA in healthy donors listed by TCRdb under 2017. Libraries were prepared through the immunoSEQ multiplex PCR assay. A mixture of 60 forward primers for TCR Vbeta segments and 13 reverse primers for TCR Jbeta segments was used in the multiplex PCR. Entries here come from immuneACCESS through TCRdb and include only in-frame sequences with V and J called. Some clones fail to appear in such tables; in the studies checked, an unresolved V gene covers under half of the shortfall, and the cause of the remainder is unknown. Present in this sample are some 160,000 clones, over 70% of which were seen just once. The top ten hold 1.3% of the sample. The sequencing input was PBMCs. Receptor source: a man aged 45-60 years in good health and CMV-seropositive.

This chain connects TRBV5-8 to TRBJ1-2, with D possibly being TRBD1 (5 bases). The V gene's germline CDR1 is SGHTS and CDR2 YDEGEE. The CDR3 length is 12 residues. Deletions cut 10 bases from V and 5 bases from J, with 15 bases between. In nucleotides, the CDR3 is TGTGCCGTCTCCCCAGGGATGTATGGCTACACCTTC. Protein sequence: CAVSPGMYGYTF.

V gene TRBV28 combines with J gene TRBJ1-1, with unresolved D. The CDR3 spans 14 residues. From germline, CDR1 is MDHEN and CDR2 SYDVKM. V lost 7 bases to trimming and J lost 6 bases, with 18 bases between them. The CDR3 protein is CASTKDPTRAEAFF. CDR3 in DNA: TGTGCCAGCACCAAGGACCCAACGAGGGCTGAAGCTTTCTTT.

CDR3 nucleotide sequence: TGTGCCAGCAGCCCCGATCTGCGTTTATACGAGCAGTACTTC. Its translation is CASSPDLRLYEQYF. The chain joins TRBV11-2 to TRBJ2-7; D is unresolved. The germline V gene encodes CDR1 SGHAT and CDR2 FQNNGV. V was shortened by 5 bases and J by 4 bases, with 15 bases between the two germline ends. The CDR3 length is 14 residues.

V usage is TRBV5-8 and J usage is TRBJ2-1, with no clear D. Trimming stripped 7 bases from V and 3 bases from J, with 8 bases between. Germline V gene lookup returns CDR1 SGHTS and CDR2 YDEGEE. CDR3 length equals 12 residues. CDR3 sequence: CASGSRYNEQFF. The CDR3 DNA follows: TGTGCCAGCGGTAGTCGCTACAATGAGCAGTTCTTC.

This clone occurred once. This chain links TRBV28 with TRBJ2-1; 7 positions agree with TRBD2. This CDR3 is built from 15 residues. With V trimmed by 6 bases and J by 13 bases, 18 bases remained unmatched. Germline assignment: CDR1 MDHEN and CDR2 SYDVKM. The CDR3 bases are TGTGCCAGCAGCCTCCCCACGTTGGCGGGGGTATTTCAGTTCTTC. This sequence encodes CASSLPTLAGVFQFF.

The rearrangement joins TRBV7-6 to TRBJ1-5; no firm D call. Trimming took 3 bases from V and 7 from J, leaving 16 bases between them. This CDR3 comprises 15 residues. Germline V CDR1 and CDR2: SGHVS, FNYEAQ. The CDR3 DNA follows: TGTGCCAGCAGCTTTGGAATGGGAGGAGAGCAGCCCCAGCATTTT. Translated: CASSFGMGGEQPQHF.

This clone turned up a few times. The rearrangement links TRBV29-1 to TRBJ2-3; D is perhaps TRBD2 (6 bases). V lost 1 base and J lost 0, with 17 bases in between. Germline V lookup: CDR1 SQVTM, CDR2 ANQGSEA. This CDR3 region has 17 residues. In DNA form, the CDR3 reads TGCAGCGTTGAAGGTCGGGAGTACCGCTATAGCACAGATACGCAGTATTTT. Translation gives CSVEGREYRYSTDTQYF.

The chain uses TRBV5-4 and TRBJ1-2; TRBD1 matches at 9 bases. The CDR3 contains 12 residues. With 5 bases clipped from V and 8 bases from J, the junction kept 4 bases outside the gene matches. Germline loops: CDR1 SGHNT, CDR2 YYREEE (reference sequence). CDR3 in amino acids: CASRGQGDGYTF. Here the CDR3 DNA reads TGTGCCAGCAGGGGACAGGGTGACGGCTACACCTTC.

V usage is TRBV6-5 and J usage is TRBJ1-2; possible D gene TRBD1, 6 bases. This CDR3 region has 13 residues. CDR1 is MNHEY, CDR2 SVGAGI, per germline. V was cut by 2 bases and J by 4 bases, with 8 bases left in between. CDR3 sequence (DNA): TGTGCCAGCAGTTACGACAGGAGCTATGGCTACACCTTC. This translates into CASSYDRSYGYTF.

The V gene is TRBV29-1, the J gene TRBJ2-1; D unclear. In germline, CDR1 is SQVTM, CDR2 ANQGSEA. CDR3 length equals 13 residues. Trimming removed 3 bases at V and 0 bases at J, with 6 bases between. The CDR3 DNA follows: TGCAGCGTTGACGAGAGCTCCTACAATGAGCAGTTCTTC. Residues: CSVDESSYNEQFF.

This rearrangement joins TRBV18 to TRBJ1-6; no clear D gene. Germline V gene data show CDR1 as KGHSH and CDR2 as LQKENI. There are 17 residues in the CDR3. V gave up 2 bases and J gave up 0 bases, with 11 bases separating them. The CDR3 coding sequence is TGTGCCAGCTCACCAGCAAAACAGACCTCCTATAATTCACCCCTCCACTTT. Translating it yields CASSPAKQTSYNSPLHF.

This clone was picked up a small number of times. The chain is built from TRBV15 and TRBJ2-2, with TRBD2 identical over 7 bases. The V gene end was trimmed by 0 bases and the J gene end by 6 bases; junction bases not matched to a gene: 4. In germline, CDR1 is LNHNV, CDR2 YYDKDF (reference sequence). This CDR3 has 15 amino acids. DNA for the CDR3: TGTGCCACCAGCAGAGATCCTAGCGGTCCCGGGGAGCTGTTTTTT. Translation gives CATSRDPSGPGELFF.

The rearrangement uses TRBV7-9 and TRBJ1-2; a possible D gene is TRBD1 (6 bases). Per the germline V gene, CDR1 is SEHNR and CDR2 is FQNEAQ (reference sequence). The CDR3 is made up of 12 amino acids. Between the trimmed V and J ends, which lost 6 bases and 5 bases, there was a span of 10 bases. The CDR3 reads CASSSQGYGYTF. The CDR3 region has the DNA TGTGCCAGCAGTTCTCAGGGGTATGGCTACACCTTC.

V usage is TRBV27 and J usage is TRBJ2-3; 16 bases fit TRBD2. Germline V gene data show CDR1 as MNHEY and CDR2 as SMNVEV (reference sequence). The CDR3 has 16 amino acids. V gave up 6 bases and J gave up 6 bases; unmatched junction bases: 6. The CDR3, as DNA: TGTGCCAGCAGCCGAAAGGGACTAGCGGGGGGGGATACGCAGTATTTT. This codes for CASSRKGLAGGDTQYF.

This chain joins TRBV7-9 and TRBJ2-5; 7 bases are shared with TRBD2. CDR3 length equals 14 residues. The V and J ends lost 3 bases and 5 bases, in that order; junction bases with no gene match: 6. Germline V gene sequence: CDR1 SEHNR, CDR2 FQNEAQ (reference sequence). Here the CDR3 DNA reads TGTGCCAGCAGCTTCGGCGGGAGCGGCGAGACCCAGTACTTC. Translated: CASSFGGSGETQYF.

This clone occurred once. Other DNA variants within this sample encode the same CDR3. The V and J genes are TRBV7-9 and TRBJ1-5, with 7 bases lining up with TRBD1. This CDR3 contains 13 residues. Germline lookup yields CDR1 SEHNR and CDR2 FQNEAQ (reference sequence). V gave up 5 bases and J gave up 4 bases; unmatched junction bases: 2. The DNA for the CDR3 is TGTGCCAGCAGCCTACAGGGGAATCAGCCCCAGCATTTT. Its protein is CASSLQGNQPQHF.